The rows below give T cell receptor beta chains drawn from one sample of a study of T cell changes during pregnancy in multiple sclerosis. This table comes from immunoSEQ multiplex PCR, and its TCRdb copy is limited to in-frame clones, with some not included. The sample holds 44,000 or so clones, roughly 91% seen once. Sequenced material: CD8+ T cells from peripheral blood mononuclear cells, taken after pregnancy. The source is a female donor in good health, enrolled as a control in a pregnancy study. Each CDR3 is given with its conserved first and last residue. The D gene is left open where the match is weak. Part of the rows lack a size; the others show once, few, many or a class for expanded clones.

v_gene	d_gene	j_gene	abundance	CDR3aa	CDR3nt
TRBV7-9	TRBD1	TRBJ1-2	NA	CASSPWTGDGYTF	TGTGCCAGCAGCCCCTGGACAGGAGACGGCTACACCTTC
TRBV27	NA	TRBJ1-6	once	CASASSNSPLHF	TGTGCCAGCGCGTCTTCAAATTCACCCCTCCACTTT
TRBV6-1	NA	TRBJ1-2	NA	CASSGLTGTDYGYTF	TGTGCCAGCAGTGGACTTACAGGGACCGACTATGGCTACACCTTC
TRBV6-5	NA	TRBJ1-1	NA	CASSYPGGGRAEAFF	TGTGCCAGCAGTTACCCGGGCGGGGGACGGGCTGAAGCTTTCTTT
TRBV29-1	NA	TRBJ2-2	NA	CSVDPTGRNTGELFF	TGCAGCGTTGATCCCACAGGGCGTAACACCGGGGAGCTGTTTTTT
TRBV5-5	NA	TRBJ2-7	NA	CASSWRWDEQYF	TGTGCCAGCAGCTGGCGGTGGGACGAGCAGTACTTC
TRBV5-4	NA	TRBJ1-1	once	CASSPGSREAFF	TGTGCCAGCAGCCCCGGGTCAAGGGAAGCTTTCTTT
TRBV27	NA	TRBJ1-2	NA	CASSLSTGNYGYTF	TGTGCCAGCAGTTTATCGACGGGAAACTATGGCTACACCTTC
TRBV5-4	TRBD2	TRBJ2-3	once	CASSSRLAVLTDTQYF	TGTGCCAGCAGCTCTCGACTAGCGGTACTCACAGATACGCAGTATTTT
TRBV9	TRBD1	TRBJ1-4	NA	CASSVAGQGNEKLFF	TGTGCCAGCAGCGTAGCGGGACAGGGTAATGAAAAACTGTTTTTT
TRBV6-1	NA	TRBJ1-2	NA	CASSETEGGAANYGYTF	TGTGCCAGCAGTGAGACCGAAGGGGGGGCGGCTAACTATGGCTACACCTTC
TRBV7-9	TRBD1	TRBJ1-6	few	CASSPGGQNSPLHF	TGTGCCAGCAGTCCAGGGGGTCAGAATTCACCCCTCCACTTT
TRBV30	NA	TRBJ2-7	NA	CAWSVQGYEQYF	TGTGCCTGGAGTGTACAGGGCTACGAGCAGTACTTC
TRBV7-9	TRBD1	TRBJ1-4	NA	CASSSGTGGTTNEKLFF	TGTGCCAGCAGCTCCGGGACAGGGGGAACAACTAATGAAAAACTGTTTTTT
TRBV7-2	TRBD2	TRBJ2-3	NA	CASSLDWGGGDTQYF	TGTGCCAGCAGCTTAGACTGGGGCGGGGGGGATACGCAGTATTTT
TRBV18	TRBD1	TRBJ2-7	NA	CASSPQGDEQYF	TGTGCCAGCTCACCTCAGGGGGACGAGCAGTACTTC
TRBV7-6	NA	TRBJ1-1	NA	CASSPPGDTEAFF	TGTGCCAGCAGCCCCCCCGGGGACACTGAAGCTTTCTTT
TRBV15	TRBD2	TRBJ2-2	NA	CATSRDLWGGANTGELFF	TGTGCCACCAGCAGAGATCTTTGGGGGGGGGCGAACACCGGGGAGCTGTTTTTT
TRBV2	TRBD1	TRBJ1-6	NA	CASGQSTGGDSPLHF	TGTGCCAGCGGGCAGTCGACAGGGGGTGATTCACCCCTCCACTTT
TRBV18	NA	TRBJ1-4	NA	CASSPYRVLNEKLFF	TGTGCCAGCTCACCCTACAGGGTCTTAAATGAAAAACTGTTTTTT
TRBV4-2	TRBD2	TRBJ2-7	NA	CASSQERAGDSYEQYF	TGTGCCAGCAGCCAAGAGAGGGCGGGGGACTCCTACGAGCAGTACTTC
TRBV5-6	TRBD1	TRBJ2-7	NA	CASSLTDRVYEQYF	TGTGCCAGCAGCTTAACGGACAGGGTGTACGAGCAGTACTTC
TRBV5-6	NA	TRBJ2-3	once	CASSLAVRTKADTQYF	TGTGCCAGCAGCTTGGCTGTGCGAACTAAGGCAGATACGCAGTATTTT
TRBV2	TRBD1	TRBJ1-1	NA	CASMKDRETEAFF	TGTGCCAGCATGAAGGACAGGGAAACTGAAGCTTTCTTT
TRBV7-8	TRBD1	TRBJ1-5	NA	CASSLEAGGRQPQHF	TGTGCCAGCAGCTTAGAAGCAGGGGGCAGGCAGCCCCAGCATTTT
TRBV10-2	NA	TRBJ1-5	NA	CASSEYWRQPQHF	TGCGCCAGCAGTGAGTATTGGAGGCAGCCCCAGCATTTT
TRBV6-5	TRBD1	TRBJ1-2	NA	CASSETGPNYGYTF	TGTGCCAGCAGTGAGACAGGGCCTAACTATGGCTACACCTTC
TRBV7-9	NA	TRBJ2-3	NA	CASSLVYSDTQYF	TGTGCCAGCAGCTTAGTATATTCAGATACGCAGTATTTT